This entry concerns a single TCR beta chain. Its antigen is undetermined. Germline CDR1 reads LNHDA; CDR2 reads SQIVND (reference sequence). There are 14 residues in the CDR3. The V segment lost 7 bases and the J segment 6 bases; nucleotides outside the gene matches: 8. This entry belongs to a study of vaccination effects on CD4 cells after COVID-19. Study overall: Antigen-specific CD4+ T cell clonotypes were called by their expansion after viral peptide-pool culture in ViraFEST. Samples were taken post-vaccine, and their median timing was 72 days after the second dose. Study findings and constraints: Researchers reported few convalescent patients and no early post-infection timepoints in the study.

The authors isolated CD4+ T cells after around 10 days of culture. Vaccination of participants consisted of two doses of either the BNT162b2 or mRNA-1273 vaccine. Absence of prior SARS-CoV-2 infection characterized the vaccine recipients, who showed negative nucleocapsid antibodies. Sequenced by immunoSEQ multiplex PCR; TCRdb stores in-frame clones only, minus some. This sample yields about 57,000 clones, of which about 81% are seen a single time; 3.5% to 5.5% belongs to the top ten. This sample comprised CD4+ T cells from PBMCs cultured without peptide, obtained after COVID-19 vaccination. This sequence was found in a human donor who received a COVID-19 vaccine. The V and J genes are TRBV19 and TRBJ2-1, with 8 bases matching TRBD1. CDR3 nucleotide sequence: TGTGCCAGTACTGGGACAGGTGGGCGCAATGAGCAGTTCTTC. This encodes CASTGTGGRNEQFF. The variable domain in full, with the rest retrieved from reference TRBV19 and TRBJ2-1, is DGGITQSPKYLFRKEGQNVTLSCEQNLNHDAMYWYRQDPGQGLRLIYYSQIVNDFQKGDIAEGYSVSREKKESFPLTVTSAQKNPTAFYLCASTGTGGRNEQFFGPGTRLTVL.